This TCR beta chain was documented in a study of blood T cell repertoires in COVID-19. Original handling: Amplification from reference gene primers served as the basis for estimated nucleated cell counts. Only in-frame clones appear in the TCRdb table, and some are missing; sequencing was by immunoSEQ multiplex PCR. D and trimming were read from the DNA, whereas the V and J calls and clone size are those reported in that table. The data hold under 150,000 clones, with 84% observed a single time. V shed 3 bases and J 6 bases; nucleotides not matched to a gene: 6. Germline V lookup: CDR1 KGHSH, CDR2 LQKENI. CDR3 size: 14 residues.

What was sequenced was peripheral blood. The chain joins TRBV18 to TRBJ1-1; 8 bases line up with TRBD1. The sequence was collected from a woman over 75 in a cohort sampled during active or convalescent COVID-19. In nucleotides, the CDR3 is TGTGCCAGCTCACCCGACAGGGGAGGCGCTGAAGCTTTCTTT. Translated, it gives CASSPDRGGAEAFF.